The next 14 T cell receptor beta chains were all read from a single sample in a study of blood T cell repertoires in COVID-19. This table comes from immunoSEQ multiplex PCR, and its TCRdb copy is limited to in-frame clones, with some not included. The data hold 200,000 to 250,000 clones, with around 82% observed a single time. Sequencing used peripheral blood. The receptors were gathered from a woman of 80 years or more with acute or convalescent COVID-19.

The rearrangement links TRBV7-2 to TRBJ2-7, with 7 bases identical to TRBD1. From germline, CDR1 is SGHTA and CDR2 FQGNSA. V shed 5 bases and J 3 bases; nucleotides not matched to a gene: 13. This CDR3 contains 16 residues. This CDR3 reads CASSPWGQKRGYEQYF. CDR3 bases: TGTGCCAGCAGCCCTTGGGGACAGAAGAGGGGCTACGAGCAGTACTTC.

This chain joins TRBV19 and TRBJ1-3; D not resolved. The CDR3 spans 14 residues. Trimming cost V 5 bases and J 1 base, with 9 bases left between them. Per the germline V gene, CDR1 is LNHDA and CDR2 is SQIVND (reference sequence). The CDR3 protein is CASSSLRSGNTIYF. CDR3 DNA: TGTGCCAGTAGTTCCTTGAGGTCTGGAAACACCATATATTTT.

This clone was seen more than once but under ten times. The sample carries other DNA sequences with the same CDR3. This chain joins TRBV6-5 and TRBJ2-7, with 12 bases fitting TRBD1. V dropped 2 bases and J dropped 2; count of bases not matched to a gene: 1. This CDR3 has 15 residues. Per the germline V gene, CDR1 is MNHEY and CDR2 is SVGAGI. The CDR3 region is CASSYRDRGPYEQYF. The CDR3 DNA is TGTGCCAGCAGTTACCGGGACAGGGGGCCCTACGAGCAGTACTTC.

This clone was seen repeatedly, ten times or more. CDR3 sequence reads: CASSLGQDTEAFF. CDR3 in DNA: TGTGCCAGCAGCTTAGGACAGGACACTGAAGCTTTCTTT. V is TRBV11-1 and J is TRBJ1-1; possible D gene TRBD1, 6 bases. Germline V lookup: CDR1 SGHAT, CDR2 FQDESV (reference sequence). The CDR3 runs to 13 residues. V gave up 1 base and J gave up 3 bases, with 6 bases separating them.

The chain joins TRBV2 to TRBJ1-4; 7 nucleotides line up with TRBD1. The CDR3 totals 18 residues. Germline V gives CDR1 SNHLY, CDR2 FYNNEI. J gave up 5 bases and V 7 bases, and 19 bases lay outside the gene matches. CDR3 sequence reads: CASTQEAPGRTGNEKLFF. The CDR3 coding sequence is TGTGCCAGCACCCAAGAAGCCCCCGGTCGGACAGGAAATGAAAAACTGTTTTTT.

The rearrangement joins TRBV6-5 to TRBJ1-2; D gene unclear. V shed 6 bases and J shed 7 bases, with 21 bases lying between them. The CDR3 contains 15 residues. Germline CDR1 MNHEY, CDR2 SVGAGI. CDR3 in amino acids: CASSIRSDFTLGYTF. CDR3 nucleotide sequence: TGTGCCAGCAGCATACGGTCCGATTTCACGCTTGGCTACACCTTC.

The genes are TRBV5-4 and TRBJ1-2; D may be TRBD1 (6 bases). Germline V gene data show CDR1 as SGHNT and CDR2 as YYREEE (reference sequence). Deletions cut 2 bases from V and 8 bases from J, with 19 bases between. This CDR3 has 15 amino acids. This CDR3 reads CASSLGQSQGRGYTF. Here the CDR3 DNA reads TGTGCCAGCAGCTTAGGACAGTCCCAGGGACGGGGCTACACCTTC.

This rearrangement joins TRBV18 to TRBJ2-7, with TRBD2 identical over 7 bases. V dropped 6 bases and J dropped 7; count of bases not matched to a gene: 15. The CDR3 runs 15 residues. The germline gives CDR1 KGHSH, CDR2 LQKENI. In DNA form, the CDR3 reads TGTGCCAGCTCCCCTCGCATGGGGGGGTCGGAGGAGCAGTACTTC. This translates into CASSPRMGGSEEQYF.

The V and J genes are TRBV6-5 and TRBJ1-6, with D perhaps matching TRBD1 (6 bases). The CDR3 extends over 14 amino acids. Germline CDR1 MNHEY, CDR2 SVGAGI. The germline V and J ends were trimmed by 6 bases and 8 bases, with 14 bases remaining between them. The CDR3 coding sequence is TGTGCCAGCAGCTCCCGGACAGCGGATTCACCCCTCCACTTT. It translates to CASSSRTADSPLHF.

V and J are TRBV7-2 and TRBJ2-3, with a possible D match to TRBD1 (5 bases). The CDR3 has 16 amino acids. V shed 1 base and J shed 0 bases, with 11 bases lying between them. CDR1 and CDR2 from the germline V gene are SGHTA and FQGNSA. The CDR3 protein is CASSLVGVVSTDTQYF. CDR3 DNA: TGTGCCAGCAGCTTAGTAGGGGTTGTAAGCACAGATACGCAGTATTTT.

V and J are TRBV9 and TRBJ1-3; D is possibly TRBD1 (6 bases). V shed 0 bases and J shed 4 bases, with 14 bases lying between them. The CDR3 runs to 16 residues. The germline V gene has CDR1 SGDLS and CDR2 YYNGEE. CDR3: CASSVEARGSGNTIYF. Here the CDR3 DNA reads TGTGCCAGCAGCGTAGAGGCCAGGGGCTCCGGAAACACCATATATTTT.

The chain recombines TRBV6-5 with TRBJ2-2; 11 bases align to TRBD2. J was trimmed by 6 bases and V by 2 bases; bases with no gene match: 5. The V gene's germline CDR1 is MNHEY and CDR2 SVGAGI. This CDR3 has 16 residues. The chain's CDR3 is CASSYPSGGSSGELFF. DNA for the CDR3: TGTGCCAGCAGTTACCCTAGCGGGGGGTCGTCCGGGGAGCTGTTTTTT.

The gene calls are TRBV27 and TRBJ2-1; D gene ambiguous. Looked up from germline, CDR1 is MNHEY and CDR2 is SMNVEV (reference sequence). This CDR3 contains 11 residues. Trimming cost V 6 bases and J 2 bases, with 2 bases left between them. The CDR3 DNA is TGTGCCAGCAGCGCCTACAATGAGCAGTTCTTC. Its translation: CASSAYNEQFF.

This clone has a single count. The same CDR3 arises from other DNA sequences in this sample as well. The rearrangement uses TRBV5-1 and TRBJ1-2; 7 bases map to TRBD1. J was trimmed by 6 bases and V by 0 bases; bases with no gene match: 2. CDR1 and CDR2 from the germline V gene are SGHRS and YFSETQ. The CDR3 has 13 amino acids. CDR3 bases: TGCGCCAGCAGCTTGGGACAGGGAGATGGCTACACCTTC. Translation gives CASSLGQGDGYTF.